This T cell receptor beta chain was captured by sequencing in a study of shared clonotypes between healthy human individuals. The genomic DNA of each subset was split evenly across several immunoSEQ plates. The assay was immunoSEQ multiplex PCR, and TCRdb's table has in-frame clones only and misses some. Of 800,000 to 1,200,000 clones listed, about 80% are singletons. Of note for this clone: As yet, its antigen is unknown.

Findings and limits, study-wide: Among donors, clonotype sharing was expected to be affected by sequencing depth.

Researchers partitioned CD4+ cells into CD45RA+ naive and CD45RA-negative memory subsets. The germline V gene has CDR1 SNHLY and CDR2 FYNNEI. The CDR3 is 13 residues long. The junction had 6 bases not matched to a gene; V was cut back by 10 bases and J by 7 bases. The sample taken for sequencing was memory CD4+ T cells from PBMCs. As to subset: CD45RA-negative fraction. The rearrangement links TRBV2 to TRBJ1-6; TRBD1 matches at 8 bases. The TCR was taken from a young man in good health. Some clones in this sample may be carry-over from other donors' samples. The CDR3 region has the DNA TGTGCCACCTCCGACAGGGGAAATTCACCCCTCCACTTT. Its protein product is CATSDRGNSPLHF. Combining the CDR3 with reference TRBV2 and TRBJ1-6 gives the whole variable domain EPEVTQTPSHQVTQMGQEVILRCVPISNHLYFYWYRQILGQKVEFLVSFYNNEISEKSEIFDDQFSVERPDGSNFTLKIRSTKLEDSAMYFCATSDRGNSPLHFGNGTRLTVT.